This T cell receptor beta chain was sequenced during a study of shared clonotypes between healthy human individuals. Some clones are missing from TCRdb's copy, which holds only in-frame ones; the method was immunoSEQ multiplex PCR. The repertoire consists of 950,000 to 1,100,000 clones, with around 78% occurring once and the leading ten covering 0.61%. Germline CDR1 reads KGHSH; CDR2 reads LQKENI. This CDR3 spans 16 amino acids. The V end was cut by 3 bases, the J end by 4 bases, with 15 bases between. This sequence joins TRBV18 and TRBJ1-4; D gene ambiguous. Material for sequencing was memory CD4+ T cells from PBMCs. Documented subset: CD45RA-negative fraction. The receptor was isolated from a man aged 18 to 29 in good health. Some clones in this sample may be carry-over from other donors' samples. This CDR3 is CASSPKQTRLNEKLFF. The DNA for the CDR3 is TGTGCCAGCTCACCGAAACAGACCAGACTTAATGAAAAACTGTTTTTT.